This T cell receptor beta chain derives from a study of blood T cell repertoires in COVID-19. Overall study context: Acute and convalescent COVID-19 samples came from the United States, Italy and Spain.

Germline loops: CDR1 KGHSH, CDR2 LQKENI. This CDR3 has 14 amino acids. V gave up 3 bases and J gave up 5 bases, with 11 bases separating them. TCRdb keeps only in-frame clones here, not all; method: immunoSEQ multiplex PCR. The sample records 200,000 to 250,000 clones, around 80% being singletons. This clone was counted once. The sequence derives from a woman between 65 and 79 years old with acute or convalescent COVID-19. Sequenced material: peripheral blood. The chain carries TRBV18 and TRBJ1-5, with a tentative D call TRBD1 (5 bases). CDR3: CASSPRQNDQPQHF. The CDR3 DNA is TGTGCCAGCTCACCCAGACAGAATGATCAGCCCCAGCATTTT.